This T cell receptor beta chain was found in a study of identical twins. V was clipped by 3 bases and J by 2 bases, with 18 bases between them. The CDR3 sequence is 17 residues long. Per the germline V gene, CDR1 is SEHNR and CDR2 is FQNEAQ (reference sequence). This clonotype was recorded a few times. Template switching, a step in the protocol, added a universal primer site, and cDNA carried unique molecular identifiers. From the 5' RACE reads, TCRdb called clonotypes with MiXCR, one entry per CDR3 protein. The sample holds around 690,000 distinct CDR3 sequences, around 21% seen once. The data were also submitted as part of a second study, on T cells expressing NK-cell markers. Turning to that study: Roughly 1.0-8% of CD8+ T cells in about 6 donors belonged to dominant NKG2C+ clonotypes.

The TCR sequence derives from a woman aged 18 to 35 in good health. The sequencing input was PBMCs. V is TRBV7-9 and J is TRBJ2-3; perhaps D is TRBD1 or TRBD2 (5 bases each). DNA of the CDR3: TGTGCCAGCAGCTTGCGTTTCGGGACGCCCAACACAGATACGCAGTATTTT. Its translation is CASSLRFGTPNTDTQYF.